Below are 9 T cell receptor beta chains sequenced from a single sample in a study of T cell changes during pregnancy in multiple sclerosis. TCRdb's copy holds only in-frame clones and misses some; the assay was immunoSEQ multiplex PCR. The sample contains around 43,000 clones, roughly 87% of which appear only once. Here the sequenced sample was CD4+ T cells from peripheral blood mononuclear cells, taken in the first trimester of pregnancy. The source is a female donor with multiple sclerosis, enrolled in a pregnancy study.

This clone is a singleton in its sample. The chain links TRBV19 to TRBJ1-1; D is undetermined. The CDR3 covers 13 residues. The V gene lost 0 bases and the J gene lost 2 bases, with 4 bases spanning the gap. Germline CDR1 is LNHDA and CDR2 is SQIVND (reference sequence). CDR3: CASSIDKNTEAFF. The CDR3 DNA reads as TGTGCCAGTAGTATAGACAAAAACACTGAAGCTTTCTTT.

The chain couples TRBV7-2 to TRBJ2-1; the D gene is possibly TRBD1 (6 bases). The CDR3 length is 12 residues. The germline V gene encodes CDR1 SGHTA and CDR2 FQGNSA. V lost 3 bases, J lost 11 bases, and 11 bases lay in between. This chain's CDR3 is CASSFGQLQQFF. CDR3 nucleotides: TGTGCCAGCAGCTTCGGACAGCTTCAGCAGTTCTTC.

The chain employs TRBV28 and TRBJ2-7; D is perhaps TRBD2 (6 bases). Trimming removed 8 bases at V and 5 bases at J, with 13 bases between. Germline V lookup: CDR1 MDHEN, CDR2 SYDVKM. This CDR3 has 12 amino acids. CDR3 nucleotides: TGTGCCAGCGAGGGAGGAGGGGACGAGCAGTACTTC. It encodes CASEGGGDEQYF.

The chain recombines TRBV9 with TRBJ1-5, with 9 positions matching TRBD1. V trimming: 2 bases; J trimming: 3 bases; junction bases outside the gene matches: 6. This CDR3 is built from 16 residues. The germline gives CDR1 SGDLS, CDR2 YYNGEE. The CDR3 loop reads CASSVNRGRTNQPQHF. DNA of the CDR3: TGTGCCAGCAGCGTCAACAGGGGGCGCACCAATCAGCCCCAGCATTTT.

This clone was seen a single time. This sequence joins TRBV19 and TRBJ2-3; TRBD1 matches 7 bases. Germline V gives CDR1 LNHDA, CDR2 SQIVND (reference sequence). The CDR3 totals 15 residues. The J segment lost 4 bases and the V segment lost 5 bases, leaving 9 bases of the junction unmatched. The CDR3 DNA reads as TGTGCCAGTAGTTCATGGGACAGTTCCGCAGATACGCAGTATTTT. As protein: CASSSWDSSADTQYF.

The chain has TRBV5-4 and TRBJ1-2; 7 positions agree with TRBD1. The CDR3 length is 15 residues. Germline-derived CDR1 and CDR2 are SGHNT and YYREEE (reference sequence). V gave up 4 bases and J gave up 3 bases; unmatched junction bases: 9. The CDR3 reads CASSRPDTGDYGYTF. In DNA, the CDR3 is TGTGCCAGCAGCAGACCAGATACAGGGGACTATGGCTACACCTTC. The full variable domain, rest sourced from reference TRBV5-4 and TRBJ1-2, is ETGVTQSPTHLIKTRGQQVTLRCSSQSGHNTVSWYQQALGQGPQFIFQYYREEENGRGNFPPRFSGLQFPNYSSELNVNALELDDSALYLCASSRPDTGDYGYTFGSGTRLTVV.

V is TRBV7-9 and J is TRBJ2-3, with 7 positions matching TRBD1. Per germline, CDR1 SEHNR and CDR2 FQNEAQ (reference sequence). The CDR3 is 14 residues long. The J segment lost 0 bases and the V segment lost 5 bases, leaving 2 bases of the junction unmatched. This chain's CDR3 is CASSLGQSTDTQYF. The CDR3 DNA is TGTGCCAGCAGCCTGGGACAGAGCACAGATACGCAGTATTTT.

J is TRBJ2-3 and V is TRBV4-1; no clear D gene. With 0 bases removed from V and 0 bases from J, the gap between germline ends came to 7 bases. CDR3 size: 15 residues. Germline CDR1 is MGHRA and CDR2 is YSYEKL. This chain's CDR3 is CASSQDGQSTDTQYF. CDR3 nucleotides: TGCGCCAGCAGCCAAGATGGCCAAAGCACAGATACGCAGTATTTT.

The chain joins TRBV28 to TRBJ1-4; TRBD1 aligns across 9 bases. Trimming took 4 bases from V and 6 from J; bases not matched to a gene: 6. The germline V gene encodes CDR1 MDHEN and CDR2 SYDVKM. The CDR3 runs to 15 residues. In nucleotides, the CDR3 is TGTGCCAGCAGTTCACAGGGGGCACTAGATGAAAAACTGTTTTTT. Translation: CASSSQGALDEKLFF.